This T cell receptor (delta chain) was profiled in a study of gamma-delta chains in newborns, infants, children. For the study at large: Microbial exposure reportedly drives polyclonal innate γδ T cell expansion after birth.

By proportion, this clone is medium-sized. The same CDR3 can be traced to other DNA sequences in this sample. TCRdb re-called the reads with CATT. Of approximately 7,000 delta-chain clones listed, approximately 10% were seen once; the top ten hold approximately 7%. The source of this sequence is a child who was a newborn, infant or young child, either healthy, febrile or measles-vaccinated (not recorded which). Sequencing was performed on blood.

CDR3: CACDTVNKLGVSTDKLIF. DNA for the CDR3: TGTGCCTGTGACACCGTTAATAAACTGGGGGTTTCCACCGATAAACTCATCTTT. This chain links TRDV2 with TRDJ1; 8 nucleotides agree with TRDD3. V lost 0 bases to trimming and J lost 1 base; unmatched junction nucleotides: 12. Germline CDR1 and CDR2: GEAIGNYY and EKD. The CDR3 totals 18 residues.